This TCR beta chain derives from a study of blood T cells in healthy people across ages. General study results and limits: Age brought a roughly linear fall in TCR beta diversity measured per million T cells. CMV infection status of these donors was not known.

Trimming removed 4 bases at V and 2 bases at J, with 10 bases between. There are 14 residues in the CDR3. Germline V CDR1 and CDR2: SEHNR, FQNEAQ (reference sequence). Individuals who donated were healthy Caucasians from Russia aged about 6 to 90. Every donor contributed about 10 milliliters of peripheral blood by blood draw. This clonotype came up once. The antigen remains undetermined. Using a J-beta primer mix together with a sample-barcoded 5' primer, a second PCR was run for roughly 7 to 11 cycles. TCRdb recomputed calls from the 5' RACE reads with MiXCR, one row per CDR3 protein. The sample lists hundreds of thousands of distinct CDR3 sequences; around 36% were seen once.

The V gene is TRBV7-9, the J gene TRBJ2-3, with D possibly TRBD2 on 6 matching bases. The TCR sequence derives from a man aged 18-30 years in good health. Specimen: blood. CDR3 nucleotides: TGTGCCAGCAGCTCCGGGACTCTCACAGATACGCAGTATTTT. This encodes CASSSGTLTDTQYF. Using reference TRBV7-9 and TRBJ2-3 for the parts outside the CDR3, the full variable domain is DTGVSQNPRHKITKRGQNVTFRCDPISEHNRLYWYRQTLGQGPEFLTYFQNEAQLEKSRLLSDRFSAERPKGSFSTLEIQRTEQGDSAMYLCASSSGTLTDTQYFGPGTRLTVL.